This paragraph covers one TCR beta chain sequence. Its antigen is undetermined. Trimming cost V 1 base and J 5 bases, with 12 bases left between them. The CDR3 is 15 amino acids. Germline loops: CDR1 MNHEY, CDR2 SMNVEV (reference sequence). Measured with immunoSEQ multiplex PCR; TCRdb has only the in-frame clones, and not every one. Of around 25,000 clones in the sample, over 85% were seen once. This entry comes from a study of T cell repertoires and Cas9 in healthy adults. Study overall: Characterization of SpCas9-reactive CD4 and CD8 T cells covered multi-effector potency, cytotoxicity and lineage. General observations from the study: SpCas9-reactive regulatory T cells reportedly mitigated SpCas9-reactive effector T cells in vitro.

V usage is TRBV27 and J usage is TRBJ1-5, with D uncertain. The sequence came from a human donor in good health. The sequenced sample consisted of CD4+ effector T cells (CD127+, CD25-, CD137-, CD154-) from PBMCs; culture status not recorded. CDR3 nucleotides: TGTGCCAGCAGTTTATTTTCCGGCCCGCATCAGCCCCAGCATTTT. It translates to CASSLFSGPHQPQHF.